This paragraph reports one T cell receptor beta chain. The sample comes from a study of blood T cell repertoires in COVID-19. TCRdb keeps only in-frame clones here, not all; method: immunoSEQ multiplex PCR. Of about 140,000 clones in the sample, 75% to 85% were seen once. The V gene's germline CDR1 is LGHNA and CDR2 YSLEER. The CDR3 has 18 residues. The V gene end was trimmed by 2 bases and the J gene end by 7 bases; junction bases not matched to a gene: 19. Sequenced input: peripheral blood. The gene calls are TRBV4-3 and TRBJ1-2, with 7 bases fitting TRBD1. This receptor was taken from a man aged 55 to 70 with active or convalescent COVID-19. The CDR3 DNA reads as TGCGCCAGCAGCCAAACCCGAGACGACAGGGTGATTTTTTCTGGCTACACCTTC. It is translated as CASSQTRDDRVIFSGYTF.